This T cell receptor beta chain appears in the sequencing data of a study of blood T cell repertoires in COVID-19. Study information: The cDNA or gDNA used as material had been derived from T cells, B-cell-depleted T cells, or PBMCs.

Original processing notes: Reference gene primer amplification gave estimated nucleated cell counts. Method: immunoSEQ multiplex PCR; TCRdb's copy keeps in-frame clones and lacks some. The D gene and trimming were derived from the DNA, and the V and J assignments and clone size from that table. The sample consists of 350,000 or so clones, over 70% of them appearing once. Source material: peripheral blood. The TCR was taken from a man aged 25-45 years with active or convalescent COVID-19.

The CDR3 region has the DNA TGTGCCAGCAGTTACCACAGGGACGGCCAGCCCCAGCATTTT. Translated, it gives CASSYHRDGQPQHF. The chain employs TRBV6-2 or TRBV6-3 and TRBJ1-5, with D perhaps TRBD1 (6 bases). The CDR3 totals 14 residues. The germline V and J ends were trimmed by 2 bases and 7 bases, with 12 bases remaining between them. CDR1 is MNHEY, CDR2 SVGEGT, per germline.